The next 2 T cell receptor beta chains were all read from a single sample in a study of regulatory T cells in long-lasting Graves disease. The time point: persistent/refractory GD, antithyroid drugs over 5 years with positive TRAb. RNA isolated from PBMCs was used to make the TCR library. Assembly of TCR beta libraries relied on iRepertoire HTBI primers together with Arm-PCR of CDR3 regions. Each CDR3 protein gets one entry after TCRdb re-called the multiplex PCR reads with MiXCR. This table holds 400,000 to 500,000 distinct CDR3 sequences, around a fifth found once. The specimen was peripheral blood mononuclear cells (PBMCs), collected when the disease was refractory, from a patient treated with antithyroid drugs. The origin of the receptors is a female donor with Graves disease.

This clonotype was counted a few times. V and J are TRBV20-1 and TRBJ2-2; 12 bases align to TRBD2. The germline CDR1 and CDR2 sequences are DFQATT and SNEGSKA (reference sequence). V trimming: 3 bases; J trimming: 4 bases; junction bases outside the gene matches: 6. The CDR3 is 16 residues long. DNA for the CDR3: TGCAGTGCTAGCCTAGCGGGAGGGAAAATCACCGGGGAGCTGTTTTTT. Its translation is CSASLAGGKITGELFF.

Many counts were recorded for this clonotype. The chain joins TRBV28 to TRBJ2-3; D not certain. Trimming cost V 3 bases and J 2 bases, with 9 bases left between them. The CDR3 sequence is 14 residues long. CDR1 and CDR2 from the germline V gene are MDHEN and SYDVKM. The CDR3 loop reads CASSFALSTDTQYF. The DNA for the CDR3 is TGTGCCAGCAGTTTCGCCTTATCCACAGATACGCAGTATTTT. Using reference TRBV28 and TRBJ2-3 for the parts outside the CDR3, the full variable domain is DVKVTQSSRYLVKRTGEKVFLECVQDMDHENMFWYRQDPGLGLRLIYFSYDVKMKEKGDIPEGYSVSREKKERFSLILESASTNQTSMYLCASSFALSTDTQYFGPGTRLTVL.